This entry features one T cell receptor (beta chain) sequence. The data are from a study of T cell responses to AZD1222 COVID-19 vaccine. Generated by immunoSEQ multiplex PCR, the TCRdb table keeps only in-frame clones and is missing some. The sample records about 56,000 clones, approximately 86% being singletons. This CDR3 is built from 12 residues. CDR1 is LNHDA, CDR2 SQIVND, per germline (reference sequence). The germline V and J ends were trimmed by 7 bases and 5 bases, with 9 bases remaining between them. The TCR originated in an adult who received the AZD1222 COVID-19 vaccine. Material: peripheral blood, obtained 28 days after the second AZD1222 dose. J is TRBJ2-1 and V is TRBV19; D not certain. The CDR3 sequence is CASMGQNNEQFF. The DNA of the CDR3 is TGTGCCAGTATGGGCCAGAACAATGAGCAGTTCTTC. The full variable domain, completed using reference TRBV19 and TRBJ2-1, is DGGITQSPKYLFRKEGQNVTLSCEQNLNHDAMYWYRQDPGQGLRLIYYSQIVNDFQKGDIAEGYSVSREKKESFPLTVTSAQKNPTAFYLCASMGQNNEQFFGPGTRLTVL.